This paragraph covers one T cell receptor beta chain sequence. These data are taken from a study of blood T cell repertoires in COVID-19. Study-wide context: Sites in the United States, Italy and Spain provided acute and convalescent COVID-19 samples. T cells, B-cell-depleted T cells, or PBMCs supplied cDNA or gDNA.

CDR3 length: 15 residues. The V and J ends lost 2 bases and 6 bases, in that order; junction bases with no gene match: 4. Germline assignment: CDR1 SGHTA and CDR2 FQGTGA. In the source study's methods: Nucleated cell counts were estimated from reference gene primer amplification. The data were produced by immunoSEQ multiplex PCR, yet TCRdb's version contains in-frame clones alone and is incomplete. D and trimming come from the DNA, and the V and J calls and clone size come from that table. The sample yields roughly 92,000 clones, more than 70% seen once. The sequence was obtained from a human donor with acute or convalescent COVID-19. The donor label of this sample is uncertain. The chain couples TRBV7-3 to TRBJ2-1, with 10 bases matching TRBD2. Input material: peripheral blood. As DNA, the CDR3 is TGTGCCAGCAGCTTATCACTAGCGGGGACCAATGAGCAGTTCTTC. Encoded protein: CASSLSLAGTNEQFF. Using reference TRBV7-3 and TRBJ2-1 for the parts outside the CDR3, the full variable domain is GAGVSQTPSNKVTEKGKYVELRCDPISGHTALYWYRQSLGQGPEFLIYFQGTGAADDSGLPNDRFFAVRPEGSVSTLKIQRTERGDSAVYLCASSLSLAGTNEQFFGPGTRLTVL.